This T cell receptor beta chain was retrieved from a study of PD-L1 blockade in urothelial cancer. Overall study context: In the mid-2010s, patients got going on atezolizumab, taking 1,200 mg intravenously every 3 weeks. The study, taken as a whole, reports: Prediction of better survival came from below-median pretreatment blood TCR clonality.

Spike-ins of synthetic TCR analog templates went into each PCR. Assay: immunoSEQ multiplex PCR; the TCRdb copy retains only in-frame clones and omits some. The sample contains 80,000 to 130,000 clones, about 91% of which appear only once. The V segment lost 0 bases and the J segment 3 bases; nucleotides outside the gene matches: 6. The CDR3 has 17 residues. CDR1 and CDR2 (germline): SGHVS, FNYEAQ. For each patient, 1 to 8 samples were obtained, pretreatment and on-treatment. About this clone: Antigen specificity is unknown.

This sample comprised PBMCs, obtained around atezolizumab (anti-PD-L1) treatment. V usage is TRBV7-6 and J usage is TRBJ2-1; 9 bases map to TRBD2. The clonotype comes from a woman of 80 years or more with urothelial cancer. CDR3 residues: CASSLALLSGSYNEQFF. CDR3 bases: TGTGCCAGCAGCTTAGCGCTCCTTAGCGGGAGCTACAATGAGCAGTTCTTC.